This record concerns one T cell receptor beta chain sequence. This clonotype occurred many times. It lacks a known antigen. No much larger clone exists at a distance of one base, and base qualities are not known. The sample comes from a study of T-cell reconstitution after alpha-beta-depleted transplantation in children (dated by TCRdb to the mid-2010s). Study-level background: Using TCR repertoire profiling, the study quantitatively followed how T-cell immune reconstitution unfolded in children after TCRalphabeta/CD19-depleted allogeneic hematopoietic cell transplantation.

The treatment or condition label, read with the paper, signifies: allogeneic hematopoietic cell transplantation with graft depleted of TCRalphabeta T cells and CD19 B cells. The children who served as transplant recipients had been given grafts of TCRalphabeta/CD19-depleted allogeneic hematopoietic cells. Findings and caveats that apply to the study as a whole: In some patients, the high TCRbeta diversity seen at day 60 was put down to recipient T cells and intrathymic progenitors that had survived conditioning. The apparently early recovery of alphabetaT-cell counts about two months after transplant reportedly depended on only several hundred rapidly expanded clones that came from non-depleted graft cells. The frequencies of hyperexpanded clones fell over the following months, and after one year, T-cell counts and TCRbeta diversity were mostly attributed to newly produced T cells.

Libraries were prepared through PCR. Sequencing was carried out with an Illumina HiSeq 2500. To normalize quantification of the TCRbeta repertoire, the TCR libraries were built with molecular barcoding that relied on unique molecular identifiers. TCRdb took the public reads, trimmed them with fastp at Q25, ran MiXCR for clone calling and kept in-frame beta chains. Rows matching on CDR3 protein sequence are summarized as one entry with the most common DNA and genes. Here the sample has fewer than 250,000 distinct CDR3 sequences; 8.2% occur a single time. The ten largest clones add up to 6% to 7% of the sample. There are 15 amino acids in the CDR3, from cysteine to phenylalanine inclusive. The entry retains the CDR3 DNA only, 45 bases that are in frame from base 1. V is cut by 7 bases and J by 1 base, and the space between the germline ends is 13 bases.

The TCR sequence derives from a male patient younger than 18 who had a stem cell transplant for acute lymphoblastic leukemia, so the T cells may come from the graft donor. This material consisted of PBMCs, mostly from graft donor cells, taken 180 days after TCRalphabeta/CD19-depleted stem cell transplant. This chain joins TRBV12-3 or TRBV12-4 to TRBJ2-2; the D assignment is uncertain and may be TRBD1 or TRBD2, with 6 bases supporting each. The DNA sequence is TGTGCCAGCAAGGTCCGGGGGCTGAACACCGGGGAGCTGTTTTTT. The resulting protein is CASKVRGLNTGELFF.